The 19 T cell receptor beta chains reported below all come from one sample, sequenced in a study of shared clonotypes between healthy human individuals. Libraries were prepared by immunoSEQ multiplex PCR; TCRdb keeps only in-frame clonotypes and omits some of them. The data hold 600,000 or so clones, with approximately 95% observed a single time. CD45RO-negative CD8 cells positively selected for CCR7 made up the naive population, which excluded terminally differentiated effector memory CD45RA+ cells. The sequenced sample was naive CD8+ T cells sorted from blood. The receptors come from a woman aged 25-40 years in good health.

This chain joins TRBV2 and TRBJ1-4; no clear D gene. The CDR3 runs to 15 residues. Looked up from germline, CDR1 is SNHLY and CDR2 is FYNNEI. Trimming pared 1 base from V and 11 bases from J, leaving 17 bases between. The CDR3 spells CASSEVSGAGGKLFF. The CDR3 bases are TGTGCCAGCAGTGAAGTGAGCGGAGCGGGCGGGAAACTGTTTTTT.

The chain joins TRBV7-9 to TRBJ1-5; D may be TRBD1 (5 bases). Trimming stripped 3 bases from V and 6 bases from J, with 12 bases between. CDR3 length: 14 amino acids. Per germline, CDR1 SEHNR and CDR2 FQNEAQ (reference sequence). In nucleotides, the CDR3 is TGTGCCAGCAGCTTGGGAGGGGCTGGTCAGCCCCAGCATTTT. It translates to CASSLGGAGQPQHF.

V usage is TRBV9 and J usage is TRBJ2-1, with D possibly called TRBD1 or TRBD2 (5 bases each). The V end lost 3 bases, the J end lost 7 bases, and 14 bases lay between the germline ends. The CDR3 length is 14 residues. Germline V gene data show CDR1 as SGDLS and CDR2 as YYNGEE. The CDR3 sequence: CASSGRDARNEQFF. The CDR3 DNA reads TGTGCCAGCAGCGGCCGGGACGCGCGTAATGAGCAGTTCTTC.

This clone appeared a single time. Other DNA sequences in this specimen translate into the identical CDR3. The chain recombines TRBV4-1 with TRBJ1-5; D remains ambiguous. This CDR3 contains 14 residues. V lost 1 base and J 7 bases, leaving 11 bases between the germline ends. CDR1 is MGHRA, CDR2 YSYEKL, per germline. CDR3: CASSQGGSGQPQHF. CDR3 coding DNA: TGCGCCAGCAGCCAAGGCGGATCGGGGCAGCCCCAGCATTTT.

The gene calls are TRBV7-6 and TRBJ1-2; 8 nucleotides match TRBD1. The CDR3 loop spans 13 amino acids. Germline CDR1 and CDR2: SGHVS and FNYEAQ. With 10 bases clipped from V and 6 bases from J, the junction kept 10 bases outside the gene matches. The CDR3 coding sequence is TGTGCCACCACGGACAGGGTATCTGATGGCTACACCTTC. Translation gives CATTDRVSDGYTF.

The chain has TRBV27 and TRBJ2-1; D is perhaps TRBD1 (5 bases). Trimming shortened V by 3 bases and J by 0 bases, and 9 bases separated the two germline ends. Germline lookup yields CDR1 MNHEY and CDR2 SMNVEV (reference sequence). The CDR3 has 15 residues. The CDR3 bases are TGTGCCAGCAGTTTTGGTGACAGCTCCTACAATGAGCAGTTCTTC. Translated, it gives CASSFGDSSYNEQFF.

This chain uses TRBV5-1 with TRBJ2-2; no clear D gene. Germline CDR1 SGHRS, CDR2 YFSETQ. The CDR3 has 16 residues. Trimming took off 0 bases at V and 6 bases at J, with 15 bases between the two ends. CDR3 protein: CASSLALVDAPGELFF. The CDR3 nucleotides read TGCGCCAGCAGCTTGGCGTTGGTGGACGCCCCCGGGGAGCTGTTTTTT.

The chain links TRBV28 to TRBJ2-7; D is unclear. Germline CDR1 reads MDHEN; CDR2 reads SYDVKM. With 3 bases removed from V and 2 bases from J, the gap between germline ends came to 8 bases. CDR3 length: 13 amino acids. The chain's CDR3 is CASSFAPAYEQYF. The CDR3, as DNA: TGTGCCAGCAGTTTTGCTCCCGCCTACGAGCAGTACTTC.

This chain joins TRBV14 and TRBJ1-2; tentatively, D is TRBD1 (5 bases). The CDR3 has 16 residues. V gave up 2 bases and J gave up 4 bases, with 17 bases separating them. Germline V gene lookup returns CDR1 SGHDN and CDR2 FVKESK. As DNA, the CDR3 is TGTGCCAGCAGCCAAAGGGGCGCCGAGGGTCTCTATGGCTACACCTTC. Its translation is CASSQRGAEGLYGYTF.

The chain links TRBV5-1 to TRBJ2-7; D might be TRBD1 (5 bases). Deletions cut 4 bases from V and 3 bases from J, with 11 bases between. The CDR3 spans 13 residues. Germline CDR1 is SGHRS and CDR2 is YFSETQ. CDR3: CASSPSDSYEQYF. DNA of the CDR3: TGCGCCAGCAGCCCCTCTGACAGCTACGAGCAGTACTTC.

The V call is TRBV9, the J call TRBJ1-3; D gene unclear. CDR3 length: 14 amino acids. With 3 bases removed from V and 4 bases from J, the gap between germline ends came to 11 bases. Germline CDR1 SGDLS, CDR2 YYNGEE. The CDR3 protein is CASSGLKGGNTIYF. CDR3 DNA sequence: TGTGCCAGCAGCGGGTTAAAAGGAGGAAACACCATATATTTT.

This chain connects TRBV27 to TRBJ2-1, with D perhaps TRBD1 (6 bases). Germline V CDR1 and CDR2: MNHEY, SMNVEV (reference sequence). The V end was cut by 5 bases, the J end by 10 bases, with 9 bases between. There are 11 residues in the CDR3. The CDR3 loop reads CASSAGTEQFF. DNA of the CDR3: TGTGCCAGCAGTGCCGGGACAGAGCAGTTCTTC.

This chain links TRBV29-1 with TRBJ1-3; no clear D. The CDR3 spans 11 residues. Germline CDR1 reads SQVTM; CDR2 reads ANQGSEA. Trimming took off 7 bases at V and 3 bases at J, with 7 bases between the two ends. The CDR3 sequence: CSARNGNTIYF. The DNA of the CDR3 is TGCAGCGCCCGTAATGGAAACACCATATATTTT.

This clone was seen a single time. The rearrangement joins TRBV11-2 to TRBJ2-1, with D uncertain. Germline V gene lookup returns CDR1 SGHAT and CDR2 FQNNGV. The V end lost 5 bases, the J end lost 5 bases, and 13 bases lay between the germline ends. CDR3 length: 14 amino acids. The CDR3 region is CASSPQSADNEQFF. The CDR3 region has the DNA TGTGCCAGCAGCCCCCAATCCGCCGACAATGAGCAGTTCTTC.

As for this clone: Other DNA sequences from this sample encode an identical CDR3 as well. The V gene is TRBV27, the J gene TRBJ2-7, with a tentative D call TRBD1 (6 bases). The CDR3 is 12 amino acids. Trimming took off 2 bases at V and 7 bases at J, with 9 bases between the two ends. From germline, CDR1 is MNHEY and CDR2 SMNVEV (reference sequence). The CDR3 region has the DNA TGTGCCAGCAGTTTAACAGGGTATGAGCAGTACTTC. Translated: CASSLTGYEQYF.

V usage is TRBV30 and J usage is TRBJ2-2; TRBD2 agrees at 14 bases. Germline values: CDR1 GTSNPN, CDR2 SVGIG (reference sequence). CDR3 size: 17 residues. Trimming removed 0 bases from V and 7 bases from J; junction bases left unmatched: 7. Here the CDR3 DNA reads TGTGCCTGGAGTGTACCGGGACTAGCGGGAGTTAACGGGGAGCTGTTTTTT. Translated, it gives CAWSVPGLAGVNGELFF.

This chain connects TRBV2 to TRBJ2-7, with TRBD1 identical over 8 bases. There are 13 residues in the CDR3. The V segment lost 3 bases and the J segment 5 bases; nucleotides outside the gene matches: 3. Germline V gene sequence: CDR1 SNHLY, CDR2 FYNNEI. In DNA form, the CDR3 reads TGTGCCAGCAGTGAGGCCAGGGGGCACGAGCAGTACTTC. This encodes CASSEARGHEQYF.

The V and J genes are TRBV29-1 and TRBJ2-1; D perhaps matches TRBD2 (5 bases). Germline CDR1 and CDR2: SQVTM and ANQGSEA. Trimming shortened V by 4 bases and J by 7 bases, and 26 bases separated the two germline ends. The CDR3 is made up of 17 amino acids. Here the CDR3 reads CSVASFTRSAEGNEQFF. The CDR3, as DNA: TGCAGCGTTGCCTCTTTTACTAGATCGGCGGAAGGTAATGAGCAGTTCTTC.

The chain carries TRBV5-1 and TRBJ2-7; maybe TRBD1 (5 bases). V was shortened by 4 bases and J by 0 bases, with 11 bases between the two germline ends. CDR3 length equals 14 residues. Germline V gene sequence: CDR1 SGHRS, CDR2 YFSETQ. CDR3 sequence: CASSVLDSSYEQYF. The CDR3 DNA sequence: TGCGCCAGCAGCGTCCTAGACAGCTCCTACGAGCAGTACTTC.